This passage covers 7 T cell receptor beta chains from one sample sequenced in a study of T cell changes during pregnancy in multiple sclerosis. Produced via immunoSEQ multiplex PCR; TCRdb's table is partial and in-frame only. Here the sample spans tens of thousands of clones, approximately 87% being singletons. Sequencing was carried out using peripheral blood from another person, used as feeder cells. Receptors were obtained from a human donor whose cells served as feeder cells for cultures in a pregnancy study.

The V call is TRBV5-1, the J call TRBJ2-1, with 11 bases aligning to TRBD2. The CDR3 totals 14 residues. Germline CDR1 is SGHRS and CDR2 is YFSETQ. V shed 5 bases, J shed 6 bases, and the junction held 4 bases outside the gene matches. The CDR3 loop reads CASRRLAGRNEQFF. The CDR3 DNA sequence: TGCGCCAGCAGGAGACTAGCGGGGCGCAATGAGCAGTTCTTC.

The chain joins TRBV30 to TRBJ1-1; tentatively, D is TRBD1 (5 bases). The CDR3 is 12 amino acids. The ends were cut back, 0 bases at V and 6 bases at J, with 8 bases in the middle. CDR1 is GTSNPN, CDR2 SVGIG, per germline (reference sequence). Written as DNA, the CDR3 is TGTGCCTGGAGTGTATGCAGGGCTGAAGCTTTCTTT. Its protein product is CAWSVCRAEAFF.

This chain connects TRBV27 to TRBJ2-1; 7 positions agree with TRBD1. Germline V gene sequence: CDR1 MNHEY, CDR2 SMNVEV (reference sequence). The CDR3 length is 13 residues. J was trimmed by 3 bases and V by 4 bases; bases with no gene match: 0. The CDR3 reads CASSWDSYNEQFF. CDR3 sequence (DNA): TGTGCCAGCAGTTGGGACAGCTACAATGAGCAGTTCTTC.

In this sample, this clone turned up a few times. V is TRBV7-8 and J is TRBJ2-1; D is tentatively TRBD1 or TRBD2 (6 bases each). Germline V gene sequence: CDR1 SGHVS, CDR2 FQNEAQ. V dropped 7 bases and J dropped 9 bases, with 19 bases sitting between them. This CDR3 contains 14 residues. The CDR3 loop is CASTPRGAWGEQFF. CDR3 DNA: TGTGCCAGCACCCCGAGGGGGGCCTGGGGTGAGCAGTTCTTC.

The rearrangement uses TRBV27 and TRBJ2-1; 12 bases align to TRBD2. The length of the CDR3 is 17 residues. The germline V gene encodes CDR1 MNHEY and CDR2 SMNVEV (reference sequence). V was pared by 3 bases and J by 7 bases, with 10 bases of the junction left unmatched. CDR3 DNA sequence: TGTGCCAGCAGTTTCTCCGACAGACTAGCGGGAGCGAATGAGCAGTTCTTC. Translated: CASSFSDRLAGANEQFF.

V is TRBV6-1 and J is TRBJ1-2, with TRBD1 identical over 7 bases. This CDR3 has 14 residues. Germline-derived CDR1 and CDR2 are MNHNS and SASEGT. V lost 0 bases to trimming and J lost 7 bases; unmatched junction nucleotides: 5. The CDR3 protein is CASSEAETGFGYTF. The DNA of the CDR3 is TGTGCCAGCAGTGAAGCTGAGACAGGGTTTGGCTACACCTTC.

The V and J genes are TRBV4-1 and TRBJ2-5; D unclear. V shed 0 bases and J shed 7 bases, with 6 bases lying between them. Germline assignment: CDR1 MGHRA and CDR2 YSYEKL. This CDR3 has 12 residues. CDR3 amino acids: CASSQEGSTQYF. CDR3 coding DNA: TGCGCCAGCAGCCAAGAAGGGTCGACCCAGTACTTC.